This T cell receptor beta chain was recorded in a study of blood T cell repertoires in COVID-19. Across the whole study: Both acute and convalescent COVID-19 samples were obtained from the United States, Italy and Spain.

This CDR3 is 13 amino acids long. Germline CDR1 is MRHNA and CDR2 is SNTAGT. Trimming removed 7 bases from V and 7 bases from J; junction bases left unmatched: 5. In the original workflow: Reference gene primer amplification gave nucleated cell count estimates. The table came from immunoSEQ multiplex PCR; TCRdb's copy has only in-frame clones and leaves some out. The V and J calls and clone size come from that table; D and trimming were worked out from the DNA. The sample has over 70,000 clones; more than 65% are singletons. This clonotype was obtained from a human donor in a cohort sampled during active COVID-19. V usage is TRBV6-4 and J usage is TRBJ2-2, with 8 positions matching TRBD1. Sequencing was performed on peripheral blood. In DNA form, the CDR3 reads TGTGCCAGCAAGGGACAGGCGGGCGGGGAGCTGTTTTTT. Translation: CASKGQAGGELFF.